The 28 T cell receptor beta chains presented below share a single source sample, sequenced in a study of Ad26.COV2.S vaccination and SARS-CoV-2 variants. The assay was immunoSEQ multiplex PCR, and TCRdb's table has in-frame clones only and misses some. The sample lists about 400,000 clones, 92% occurring once. Treatment noted: about 20 received Ad26.COV2.S at low or high dose, single or two shots; 5 received placebo; per-sample allocation not given. Sampling took place 63 days after the first vaccine or placebo injection. Sequenced material: peripheral blood, taken in a trial of Ad26.COV2.S vaccine versus placebo. Every receptor here comes from a person between 18 and 59 years old who received the Ad26.COV2.S COVID-19 vaccine or a placebo.

This clone was picked up a small number of times. As DNA, the CDR3 is TGTGCCAGCAGCGCAGGGGGCCGAACAGATACGCAGTATTTT. Encoded protein: CASSAGGRTDTQYF. The chain links TRBV6-5 to TRBJ2-3; 8 positions match TRBD1. This CDR3 is 14 amino acids long. V dropped 6 bases and J dropped 3; count of bases not matched to a gene: 5. Germline CDR1 MNHEY, CDR2 SVGAGI.

This chain uses TRBV18 with TRBJ1-3; perhaps TRBD1 as D (5 bases). This CDR3 has 18 residues. Looked up from germline, CDR1 is KGHSH and CDR2 is LQKENI. The germline V and J ends were trimmed by 3 bases and 3 bases, with 21 bases remaining between them. For the CDR3, the DNA is TGTGCCAGCTCACCCAACACGGGTTCAGGGAAAAGTGGAAACACCATATATTTT. This translates into CASSPNTGSGKSGNTIYF. Looking up the rest from reference TRBV18 and TRBJ1-3 gives the full variable domain: NAGVMQNPRHLVRRRGQEARLRCSPMKGHSHVYWYRQLPEEGLKFMVYLQKENIIDESGMPKERFSAEFPKEGPSILRIQQVVRGDSAAYFCASSPNTGSGKSGNTIYFGEGSWLTVV.

The table lists this clone with a count of one. Other DNA sequences in this sample translate to the same CDR3. V gene TRBV7-8 combines with J gene TRBJ2-7; the D gene is possibly TRBD2 (7 bases). Germline loops: CDR1 SGHVS, CDR2 FQNEAQ. The V gene lost 2 bases and the J gene lost 5 bases, with 13 bases spanning the gap. The CDR3 contains 14 residues. The CDR3 region is CASSLSGRGNEQYF. The CDR3 nucleotides are TGTGCCAGCAGCTTATCAGGGAGGGGGAACGAGCAGTACTTC.

The chain couples TRBV28 to TRBJ2-7; TRBD1 aligns across 9 bases. Germline CDR1 is MDHEN and CDR2 is SYDVKM. The trim removed 7 bases at V and 3 bases at J, leaving 7 bases unmatched. This CDR3 comprises 14 residues. In DNA form, the CDR3 reads TGTGCCAGCATCGGACAGGGGAACGACTACGAGCAGTACTTC. Encoded protein: CASIGQGNDYEQYF.

V gene TRBV24-1 combines with J gene TRBJ2-7; TRBD1 matches 7 bases. From germline, CDR1 is KGHDR and CDR2 SFDVKD. This CDR3 region has 17 residues. With 6 bases clipped from V and 4 bases from J, the junction kept 17 bases outside the gene matches. CDR3 protein: CATSTKYRGPRLYEQYF. In nucleotides, the CDR3 is TGTGCCACCAGTACCAAATACAGGGGACCACGACTTTACGAGCAGTACTTC.

The chain uses TRBV6-2 or TRBV6-3 and TRBJ1-5; D is unresolved. CDR1 and CDR2 from the germline V gene are MNHEY and SVGEGT. The CDR3 spans 14 residues. V was clipped by 6 bases and J by 2 bases, with 11 bases between them. The CDR3 DNA follows: TGTGCCAGCAGCCTTTTCTGGGGCAATCAGCCCCAGCATTTT. This codes for CASSLFWGNQPQHF.

The chain uses TRBV3-1 (or the pseudogene TRBV3-2) and TRBJ2-5, with D hard to call. Germline V CDR1 and CDR2: LGHDT, YNNKEL (reference sequence). CDR3 length: 13 residues. Trimming removed 5 bases from V and 5 bases from J, with 12 bases in between. The CDR3 loop is CASSFIPGETQYF. For the CDR3, the DNA is TGTGCCAGCAGCTTCATCCCCGGGGAGACCCAGTACTTC.

The V gene is TRBV4-3, the J gene TRBJ1-5; D unresolved. Germline assignment: CDR1 LGHNA and CDR2 YSLEER. The CDR3 spans 16 residues. The V end lost 0 bases, the J end lost 0 bases, and 9 bases lay between the germline ends. The CDR3: CASSQELGYSNQPQHF. In DNA, the CDR3 is TGCGCCAGCAGCCAAGAGTTAGGGTATAGCAATCAGCCCCAGCATTTT.

The gene calls are TRBV27 and TRBJ1-6, with D tentatively TRBD1 (6 bases). V was pared by 6 bases and J by 7 bases, with 16 bases between. Germline-derived CDR1 and CDR2 are MNHEY and SMNVEV (reference sequence). This CDR3 has 15 amino acids. The CDR3 DNA reads as TGTGCCAGCAGAGGGGGGTTAGTCGGGAATTCACCCCTCCACTTT. It is translated as CASRGGLVGNSPLHF.

V usage is TRBV6-4 and J usage is TRBJ1-5, with a possible D match to TRBD1 (6 bases). The CDR3 is made up of 18 amino acids. The V gene's germline CDR1 is MRHNA and CDR2 SNTAGT. Trimming cost V 2 bases and J 1 base, with 18 bases left between them. The CDR3 sequence: CASSDVGGGGRSNQPQHF. The CDR3 DNA sequence: TGTGCCAGCAGTGACGTCGGTGGAGGGGGACGCAGCAATCAGCCCCAGCATTTT.

The rearrangement joins TRBV3-1 (or the pseudogene TRBV3-2) to TRBJ1-2, with no clear D. The CDR3 runs 15 residues. Germline CDR1 is LGHDT and CDR2 is YNNKEL (reference sequence). The germline V and J ends were trimmed by 2 bases and 0 bases, with 10 bases remaining between them. The CDR3 nucleotides are TGTGCCAGCAGCCAACTACAGCCGACTAACTATGGCTACACCTTC. Protein sequence: CASSQLQPTNYGYTF.

The genes are TRBV19 and TRBJ2-5; 10 nucleotides align to TRBD1. Looked up from germline, CDR1 is LNHDA and CDR2 is SQIVND (reference sequence). The CDR3 is 16 residues long. Trimming cost V 9 bases and J 4 bases; bases outside gene matches: 14. CDR3 residues: CASSPGTGVSGETQYF. The CDR3 coding sequence is TGTGCCAGCTCTCCCGGGACAGGGGTATCAGGAGAGACCCAGTACTTC.

V is TRBV30 and J is TRBJ1-2; D unclear. The CDR3 runs to 14 residues. CDR1 is GTSNPN and CDR2 is SVGIG in the germline V gene (reference sequence). V gave up 2 bases and J gave up 2 bases, with 12 bases separating them. CDR3 amino acids: CAWSKRIFNYGYTF. The CDR3 DNA is TGTGCCTGGAGTAAGCGGATTTTCAACTATGGCTACACCTTC.

The gene calls are TRBV6-2 or TRBV6-3 and TRBJ1-4; D remains ambiguous. With 6 bases removed from V and 4 bases from J, the gap between germline ends came to 15 bases. The germline gives CDR1 MNHEY, CDR2 SVGEGT. The CDR3 extends over 15 amino acids. The CDR3 DNA reads as TGTGCCAGCAGCCCGATGGATGTGGGTAATGAAAAACTGTTTTTT. Its translation is CASSPMDVGNEKLFF.

The chain uses TRBV5-1 and TRBJ2-7, with 9 bases aligning to TRBD1. Germline CDR1 is SGHRS and CDR2 is YFSETQ. V dropped 4 bases and J dropped 6; count of bases not matched to a gene: 11. The CDR3 runs 15 residues. CDR3 amino acids: CASSRAGTGSAEQYF. Written as DNA, the CDR3 is TGCGCCAGCAGCCGAGCGGGGACAGGGTCGGCCGAGCAGTACTTC.

This rearrangement joins TRBV27 to TRBJ1-5; D remains unclear. Germline values: CDR1 MNHEY, CDR2 SMNVEV (reference sequence). The CDR3 loop spans 14 amino acids. V lost 4 bases, J lost 0 bases, and 7 bases lay in between. This CDR3 reads CASSSMNSNQPQHF. The CDR3 nucleotides read TGTGCCAGCAGTTCCATGAATAGCAATCAGCCCCAGCATTTT.

The CDR3: CASSPQVNTEAFF. CDR3 nucleotides: TGTGCCAGCAGCCCGCAGGTGAACACTGAAGCTTTCTTT. V and J are TRBV3-1 (or the pseudogene TRBV3-2) and TRBJ1-1, with D hard to call. The germline gives CDR1 LGHDT, CDR2 YNNKEL (reference sequence). The CDR3 spans 13 residues. Between the trimmed V and J ends, which lost 4 bases and 0 bases, there was a span of 6 bases.

The chain has TRBV7-9 and TRBJ2-3, with a weak D call TRBD2 (5 bases). Germline CDR1 SEHNR, CDR2 FQNEAQ (reference sequence). The germline V and J ends were trimmed by 5 bases and 3 bases, with 15 bases remaining between them. The length of the CDR3 is 15 residues. CDR3 in amino acids: CASSRDDLITDTQYF. In DNA, the CDR3 is TGTGCCAGCAGCCGGGATGACCTAATAACAGATACGCAGTATTTT.

The rearrangement links TRBV19 to TRBJ1-1; 8 bases agree with TRBD1. The germline V gene has CDR1 LNHDA and CDR2 SQIVND (reference sequence). V lost 6 bases to trimming and J lost 12 bases; unmatched junction nucleotides: 9. The CDR3 sequence is 12 residues long. The CDR3 sequence is CASSSGQGPSFF. The CDR3 DNA reads as TGTGCCAGTAGCTCTGGACAGGGCCCTTCTTTCTTT. Filled out from reference TRBV19 and TRBJ1-1, the complete variable domain reads DGGITQSPKYLFRKEGQNVTLSCEQNLNHDAMYWYRQDPGQGLRLIYYSQIVNDFQKGDIAEGYSVSREKKESFPLTVTSAQKNPTAFYLCASSSGQGPSFFGQGTRLTVV.

This clone was counted once. This chain links TRBV6-2 or TRBV6-3 with TRBJ1-5; maybe TRBD1 (5 bases). The V and J ends lost 5 bases and 4 bases respectively, with 15 bases between them. Germline V gene data show CDR1 as MNHEY and CDR2 as SVGEGT. The CDR3 sequence is 15 residues long. The CDR3 protein is CASSQPTATNQPQHF. The CDR3 DNA reads TGTGCCAGCAGTCAACCGACAGCCACTAATCAGCCCCAGCATTTT.

The chain links TRBV2 to TRBJ1-4, with a weak D call TRBD1 (5 bases). Trimming left V 0 bases short and J 10 bases short, with 18 bases between. CDR1 is SNHLY and CDR2 is FYNNEI in the germline V gene. The CDR3 runs to 16 residues. This CDR3 reads CASSEAQPGLFGKLFF. The CDR3 DNA sequence: TGTGCCAGCAGTGAAGCTCAACCGGGACTGTTCGGAAAACTGTTTTTT. The full variable domain, with the rest looked up from reference TRBV2 and TRBJ1-4, is EPEVTQTPSHQVTQMGQEVILRCVPISNHLYFYWYRQILGQKVEFLVSFYNNEISEKSEIFDDQFSVERPDGSNFTLKIRSTKLEDSAMYFCASSEAQPGLFGKLFFGSGTQLSVL.

This clone was recorded once. The chain carries TRBV5-1 and TRBJ2-3; the D is unclear. The CDR3 runs to 13 residues. CDR1 and CDR2 (germline): SGHRS, YFSETQ. V lost 7 bases, J lost 2 bases, and 11 bases lay in between. CDR3 sequence reads: CASHSQDTDTQYF. The CDR3, as DNA: TGCGCCAGCCACTCTCAGGACACAGATACGCAGTATTTT.

This chain connects TRBV28 to TRBJ2-7; 7 positions agree with TRBD1. Per germline, CDR1 MDHEN and CDR2 SYDVKM. The trim removed 7 bases at V and 2 bases at J, leaving 5 bases unmatched. This CDR3 contains 13 residues. The chain's CDR3 is CASKLGTAYEQYF. DNA for the CDR3: TGTGCCAGCAAACTCGGGACAGCCTACGAGCAGTACTTC.

The rearrangement uses TRBV3-1 (or the pseudogene TRBV3-2) and TRBJ2-5; possible D gene TRBD2, 5 bases. The CDR3 is made up of 16 amino acids. From germline, CDR1 is LGHDT and CDR2 YNNKEL (reference sequence). Trimming left V 1 base short and J 5 bases short, with 17 bases between. CDR3 sequence (DNA): TGTGCCAGCAGCCAAGGGACGGGGATGACAAGGGAGACCCAGTACTTC. Its protein product is CASSQGTGMTRETQYF.

This clone was counted between two and nine times. CDR3 coding DNA: TGCGCCAGGGCCGGGACTCCCCCAAAAGAGACCCAGTACTTC. Translating gives CARAGTPPKETQYF. The genes are TRBV10-1 and TRBJ2-5; tentative D call: TRBD2 (6 bases). The germline gives CDR1 WNHNN, CDR2 SYGVQD (reference sequence). The V end lost 9 bases, the J end lost 3 bases, and 17 bases lay between the germline ends. CDR3 size: 14 residues.

The V call is TRBV28, the J call TRBJ1-6; D is unclear. CDR3 size: 16 residues. V gave up 2 bases and J gave up 3 bases, with 11 bases separating them. Germline CDR1 is MDHEN and CDR2 is SYDVKM. CDR3 protein: CASSLGPSGYNSPLHF. The CDR3 nucleotides are TGTGCCAGCAGTTTAGGGCCCTCGGGCTATAATTCACCCCTCCACTTT.

The gene calls are TRBV11-2 and TRBJ2-7; possible D gene TRBD1, 5 bases. V lost 4 bases to trimming and J lost 2 bases, with 12 bases between them. Per germline, CDR1 SGHAT and CDR2 FQNNGV. The CDR3 is 14 residues long. DNA of the CDR3: TGTGCCAGCAGCTATACAACAGGCCCCTACGAGCAGTACTTC. This gives the protein CASSYTTGPYEQYF.

CDR3 sequence: CASSLISGGTYEQYF. CDR3 DNA: TGTGCCAGCAGCTTAATCTCAGGGGGGACCTACGAGCAGTACTTC. The V call is TRBV11-2, the J call TRBJ2-7; a possible D gene is TRBD1 (7 bases). The germline CDR1 and CDR2 sequences are SGHAT and FQNNGV. Trimming removed 2 bases at V and 2 bases at J, with 13 bases between. The CDR3 has 15 residues. The full variable domain, in which reference TRBV11-2 and TRBJ2-7 provide the parts outside the CDR3, is EAGVAQSPRYKIIEKRQSVAFWCNPISGHATLYWYQQILGQGPKLLIQFQNNGVVDDSQLPKDRFSAERLKGVDSTLKIQPAKLEDSAVYLCASSLISGGTYEQYFGPGTRLTVT.